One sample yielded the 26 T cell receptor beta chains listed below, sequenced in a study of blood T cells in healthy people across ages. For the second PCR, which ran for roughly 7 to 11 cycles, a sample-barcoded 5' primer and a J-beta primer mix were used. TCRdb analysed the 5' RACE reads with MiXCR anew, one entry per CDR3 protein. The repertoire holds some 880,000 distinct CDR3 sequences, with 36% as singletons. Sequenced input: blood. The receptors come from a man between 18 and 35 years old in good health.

CDR3 sequence (DNA): TGCAGTGCTAGTCCCAGGAAAGGGACAGGGGGTGGCTACACCTTC. Translation gives CSASPRKGTGGGYTF. V usage is TRBV20-1 and J usage is TRBJ1-2, with 11 bases matching TRBD1. Germline V lookup: CDR1 DFQATT, CDR2 SNEGSKA (reference sequence). The CDR3 is made up of 15 amino acids. V gave up 3 bases and J gave up 7 bases; unmatched junction bases: 10.

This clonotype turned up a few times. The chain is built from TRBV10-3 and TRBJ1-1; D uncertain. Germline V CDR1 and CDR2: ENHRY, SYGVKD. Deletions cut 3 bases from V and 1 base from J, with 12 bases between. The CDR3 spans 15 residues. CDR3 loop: CAISEYKKSNTEAFF. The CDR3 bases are TGTGCCATCAGTGAATACAAGAAATCGAACACTGAAGCTTTCTTT.

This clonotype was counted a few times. The DNA of the CDR3 is TGCAGTGGGACTAGCGGGGCGTACAATGAGCAGTACTTC. This sequence encodes CSGTSGAYNEQYF. The chain couples TRBV20-1 to TRBJ2-1; 12 nucleotides align to TRBD2. The DNA end lines up better with TRBJ2-7; the J call may be wrong. The CDR3 contains 13 residues. The germline gives CDR1 DFQATT, CDR2 SNEGSKA (reference sequence).

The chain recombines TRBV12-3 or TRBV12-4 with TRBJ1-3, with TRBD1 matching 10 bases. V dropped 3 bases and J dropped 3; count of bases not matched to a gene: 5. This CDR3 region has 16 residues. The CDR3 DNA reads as TGTGCCAGCAGTTTGGCCGGGACAGGGGATGGAAACACCATATATTTT. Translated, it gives CASSLAGTGDGNTIYF.

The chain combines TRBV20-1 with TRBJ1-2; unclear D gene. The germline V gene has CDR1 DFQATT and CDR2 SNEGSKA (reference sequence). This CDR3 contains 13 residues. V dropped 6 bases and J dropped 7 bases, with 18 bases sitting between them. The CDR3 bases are TGCAGTGCCCCCCCGAGAGCCTTCGGTGGCTACACCTTC. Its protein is CSAPPRAFGGYTF.

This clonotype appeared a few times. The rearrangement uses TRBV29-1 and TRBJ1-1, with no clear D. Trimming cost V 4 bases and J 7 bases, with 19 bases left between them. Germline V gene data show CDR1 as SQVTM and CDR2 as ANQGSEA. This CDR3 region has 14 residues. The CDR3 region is CSVVHRAASREAFF. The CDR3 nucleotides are TGCAGCGTTGTCCACCGAGCGGCTTCCCGTGAAGCTTTCTTT.

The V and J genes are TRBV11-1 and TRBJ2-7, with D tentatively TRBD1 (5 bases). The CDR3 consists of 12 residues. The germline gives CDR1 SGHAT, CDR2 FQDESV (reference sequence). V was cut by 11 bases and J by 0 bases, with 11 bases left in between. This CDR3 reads CACQGVSYEQYF. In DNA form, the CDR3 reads TGTGCCTGCCAGGGCGTCTCCTACGAGCAGTACTTC.

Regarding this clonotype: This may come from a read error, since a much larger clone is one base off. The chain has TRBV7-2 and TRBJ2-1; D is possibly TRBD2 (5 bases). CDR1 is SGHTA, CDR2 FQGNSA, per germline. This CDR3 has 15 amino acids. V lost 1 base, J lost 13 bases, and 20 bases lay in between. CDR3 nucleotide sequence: TGTGCCAGCAGCTTAGGTTCTAGCACCCTGGAGACCCAGTTCTTC. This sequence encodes CASSLGSSTLETQFF.

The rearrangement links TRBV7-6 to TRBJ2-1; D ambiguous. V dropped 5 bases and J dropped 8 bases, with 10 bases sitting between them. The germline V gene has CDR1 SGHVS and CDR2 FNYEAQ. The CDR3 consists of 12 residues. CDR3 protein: CASSPAADEQFF. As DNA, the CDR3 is TGTGCCAGCAGCCCCGCCGCGGATGAGCAGTTCTTC.

This CDR3 is CASSYRKTGQLYNEQYF. Written as DNA, the CDR3 is TGTGCCAGCAGTTATCGGAAGACGGGACAGCTCTACAATGAGCAGTACTTC. The chain uses TRBV27 and TRBJ2-7; 7 nucleotides agree with TRBD1. The junction had 19 bases not matched to a gene; V was cut back by 4 bases and J by 7 bases. The CDR3 sequence is 17 residues long. CDR1 is MNHEY, CDR2 SMNVEV, per germline (reference sequence).

The CDR3 coding sequence is TGTGCCAGCAGAGTGACAAGAACAACCTACGAGCAGTACTTC. It encodes CASRVTRTTYEQYF. The chain recombines TRBV2 with TRBJ2-7, with no clear D. The germline V gene encodes CDR1 SNHLY and CDR2 FYNNEI. V dropped 6 bases and J dropped 2 bases, with 14 bases sitting between them. The CDR3 consists of 14 residues.

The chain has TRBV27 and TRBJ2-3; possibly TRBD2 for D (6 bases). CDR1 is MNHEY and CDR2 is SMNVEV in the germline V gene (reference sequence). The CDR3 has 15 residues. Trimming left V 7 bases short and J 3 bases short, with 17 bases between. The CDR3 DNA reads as TGTGCCAGCATCCCGAGGAGTGGGGGGACAGATACGCAGTATTTT. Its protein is CASIPRSGGTDTQYF.

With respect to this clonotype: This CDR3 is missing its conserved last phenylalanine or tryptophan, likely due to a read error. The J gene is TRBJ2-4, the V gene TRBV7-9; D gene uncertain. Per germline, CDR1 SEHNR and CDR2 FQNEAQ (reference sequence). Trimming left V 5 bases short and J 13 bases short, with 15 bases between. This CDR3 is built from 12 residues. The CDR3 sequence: CASSPPYNEQYS. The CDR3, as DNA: TGTGCCAGCAGCCCACCCTACAATGAGCAGTACTCC.

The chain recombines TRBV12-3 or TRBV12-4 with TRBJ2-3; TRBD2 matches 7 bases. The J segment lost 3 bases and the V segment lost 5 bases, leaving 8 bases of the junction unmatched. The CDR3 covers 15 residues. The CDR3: CASSRGGKVTDTQYF. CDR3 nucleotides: TGTGCCAGCAGTCGCGGGGGTAAGGTGACAGATACGCAGTATTTT.

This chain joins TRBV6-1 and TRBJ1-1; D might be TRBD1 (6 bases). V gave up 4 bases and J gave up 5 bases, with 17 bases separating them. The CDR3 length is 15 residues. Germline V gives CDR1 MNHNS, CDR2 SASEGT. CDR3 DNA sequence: TGTGCCAGCAGTGTTGGGGCGACAGGAGGAACTGAAGCTTTCTTT. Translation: CASSVGATGGTEAFF.

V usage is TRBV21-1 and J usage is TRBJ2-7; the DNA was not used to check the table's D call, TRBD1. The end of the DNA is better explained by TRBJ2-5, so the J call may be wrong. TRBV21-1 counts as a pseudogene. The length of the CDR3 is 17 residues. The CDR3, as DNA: TGTGCCAGCAGCCCCGTTTCAGGGAATTTTGGCGGAGAGACCCAGTACTTC. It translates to CASSPVSGNFGGETQYF.

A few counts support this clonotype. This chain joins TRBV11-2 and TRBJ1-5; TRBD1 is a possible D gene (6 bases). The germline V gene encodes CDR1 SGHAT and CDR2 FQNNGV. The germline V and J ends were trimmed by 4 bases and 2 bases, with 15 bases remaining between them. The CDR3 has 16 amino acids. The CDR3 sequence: CASSSGVVAGNQPQHF. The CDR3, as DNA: TGTGCCAGCAGCTCAGGGGTGGTAGCGGGCAATCAGCCCCAGCATTTT.

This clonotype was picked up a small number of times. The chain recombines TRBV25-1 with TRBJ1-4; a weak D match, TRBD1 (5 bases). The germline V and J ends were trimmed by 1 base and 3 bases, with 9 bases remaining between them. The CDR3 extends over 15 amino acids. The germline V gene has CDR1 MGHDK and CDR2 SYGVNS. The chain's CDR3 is CASSEWGRSNEKLFF. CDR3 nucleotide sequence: TGTGCCAGCAGTGAATGGGGACGGTCTAATGAAAAACTGTTTTTT.

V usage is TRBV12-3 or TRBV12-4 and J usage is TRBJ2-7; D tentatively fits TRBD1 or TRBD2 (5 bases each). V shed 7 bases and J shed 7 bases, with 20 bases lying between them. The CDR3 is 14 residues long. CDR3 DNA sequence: TGTGCCAGCACCCTCCCGGGGCAGTGGAATGAGCAGTACTTC. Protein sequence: CASTLPGQWNEQYF.

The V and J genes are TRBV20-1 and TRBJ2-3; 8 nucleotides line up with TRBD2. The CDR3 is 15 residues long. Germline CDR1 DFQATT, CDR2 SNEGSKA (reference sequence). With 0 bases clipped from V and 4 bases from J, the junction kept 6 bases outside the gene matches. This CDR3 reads CSARDSGAGADTQYF. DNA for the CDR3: TGCAGTGCTAGAGATAGCGGGGCCGGCGCAGATACGCAGTATTTT.

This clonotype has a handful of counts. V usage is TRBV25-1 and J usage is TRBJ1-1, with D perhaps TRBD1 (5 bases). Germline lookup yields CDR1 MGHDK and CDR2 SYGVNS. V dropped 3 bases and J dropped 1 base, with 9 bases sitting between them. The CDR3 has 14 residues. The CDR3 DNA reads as TGTGCCAGCAGTGACCTGGACAAGAACACTGAAGCTTTCTTT. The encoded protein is CASSDLDKNTEAFF.

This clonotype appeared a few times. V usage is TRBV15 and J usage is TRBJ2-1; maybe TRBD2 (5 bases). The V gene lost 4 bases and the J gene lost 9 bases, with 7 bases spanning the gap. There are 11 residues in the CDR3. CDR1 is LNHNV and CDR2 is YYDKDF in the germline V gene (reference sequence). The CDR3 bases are TGTGCCACCAGCAATAGCGCTGAGCAGTTCTTC. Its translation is CATSNSAEQFF.

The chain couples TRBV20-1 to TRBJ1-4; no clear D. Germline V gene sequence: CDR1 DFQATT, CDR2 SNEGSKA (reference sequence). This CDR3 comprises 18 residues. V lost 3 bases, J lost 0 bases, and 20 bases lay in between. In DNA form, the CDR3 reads TGCAGTGCTAGTGGCGCAGGCCCTGGTTCGGCAACTAATGAAAAACTGTTTTTT. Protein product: CSASGAGPGSATNEKLFF.

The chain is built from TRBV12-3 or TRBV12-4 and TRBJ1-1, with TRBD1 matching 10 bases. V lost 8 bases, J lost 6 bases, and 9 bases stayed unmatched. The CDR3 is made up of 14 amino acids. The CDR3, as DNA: TGTGCCAGCGGACCCGGGACAGGGGCCTCTGAAGCTTTCTTT. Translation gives CASGPGTGASEAFF.

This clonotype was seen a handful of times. The CDR3 DNA reads as TGCGCCAGCAGCCGGTCGGACAGGGGGGTGTCTCAGCCCCAGCATTTT. Translating gives CASSRSDRGVSQPQHF. The rearrangement joins TRBV4-1 to TRBJ1-5, with 10 bases that match TRBD1. The CDR3 has 16 amino acids. Germline CDR1 MGHRA, CDR2 YSYEKL. V shed 4 bases, J shed 6 bases, and the junction held 9 bases outside the gene matches.

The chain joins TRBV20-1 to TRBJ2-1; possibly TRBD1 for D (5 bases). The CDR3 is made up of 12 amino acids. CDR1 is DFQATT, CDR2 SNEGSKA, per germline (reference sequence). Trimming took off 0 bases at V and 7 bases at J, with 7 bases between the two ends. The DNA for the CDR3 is TGCAGTGCTAGAGACAGGGAAAATGAGCAGTTCTTC. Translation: CSARDRENEQFF.